This TCR beta chain was documented in a study of blood T cell repertoires in COVID-19. Study-wide context: Donors in the United States, Italy and Spain gave samples during acute or convalescent COVID-19.

Method: immunoSEQ multiplex PCR; TCRdb's copy keeps in-frame clones and lacks some. The sample carries more than 350,000 clones, more than 70% recorded once. Patients of the Seattle cohort, enrolled during active infection, were followed longitudinally. Trimming removed 1 base from V and 4 bases from J; junction bases left unmatched: 6. The CDR3 runs to 15 residues. The germline V gene encodes CDR1 LNHNV and CDR2 YYDKDF (reference sequence). This chain uses TRBV15 with TRBJ1-1; 7 positions match TRBD1. The sample consisted of peripheral blood. This TCR came from a woman in her 30s with COVID-19, enrolled during active disease. CDR3 DNA: TGTGCCACCAGCAGAGTACGGTCAGGGGGCACTGAAGCTTTCTTT. Translation: CATSRVRSGGTEAFF.